The present T cell receptor beta chain was sequenced within a study of memory CD4+ T cells and cytomegalovirus serostatus. In the study overall: This sample comes from healthy Belgian adults, 9 CMV seropositive, about 25 seronegative. Findings and limits, study-wide: CD4+ memory repertoires contained 67 of 164 reported CMV TCRbeta sequences.

The sort gate was single viable CD3+CD4+CD8-CD45RO+ cells for memory CD4+ T cells. Serostatus was set by detecting CMV pp150, pp28, p38, p52 IgG. This clone appeared once. The antigen is unknown. The ends were cut back, 1 base at V and 2 bases at J, with 9 bases in the middle. The CDR3 runs 14 residues. Per germline, CDR1 SGHDT and CDR2 YYEEEE. Original methodology: After removing out-of-frame reads, millions of distinct TCRbeta sequences remained. Sequencing was performed with immunoSEQ multiplex PCR; in TCRdb, only in-frame clones are kept and a portion is missing. That table is the source of V, J and clone size, and D and trimming were worked out from the DNA. Among about 75,000 clones listed, around 82% were seen once.

The sequenced material came from memory CD4+ T cells from blood. The J gene is TRBJ1-2, the V gene TRBV5-6, with no clear D. The clonotype comes from an adult in good health and CMV-seropositive. The CDR3 DNA follows: TGTGCCAGCAGCTTGACCGGCCAGAACTATGGCTACACCTTC. It yields the protein CASSLTGQNYGYTF.